Listed here are 26 T cell receptor beta chains from one sample, sequenced in a study of blood T cell repertoires in COVID-19. Clones were sequenced by immunoSEQ multiplex PCR, and TCRdb holds only the in-frame ones, with some missing. The sample comprises about 150,000 clones, 84% of which are singletons, and roughly 15% rests with the top ten. Material for sequencing was peripheral blood. The receptors stem from a man aged 18 to 30 with active or convalescent COVID-19.

CDR3 protein: CASSTLTGVTEAFF. Written as DNA, the CDR3 is TGCGCCAGCAGCACACTGACAGGGGTCACTGAAGCTTTCTTT. This chain links TRBV5-1 with TRBJ1-1, with 8 bases identical to TRBD1. The CDR3 length is 14 residues. V dropped 4 bases and J dropped 4; count of bases not matched to a gene: 6. In germline, CDR1 is SGHRS, CDR2 YFSETQ. Full variable domain (outside the CDR3, taken from reference TRBV5-1 and TRBJ1-1): KAGVTQTPRYLIKTRGQQVTLSCSPISGHRSVSWYQQTPGQGLQFLFEYFSETQRNKGNFPGRFSGRQFSNSRSEMNVSTLELGDSALYLCASSTLTGVTEAFFGQGTRLTVV.

About this clone itself: Other nucleotide sequences in the sample specify the same CDR3. The rearrangement uses TRBV24-1 and TRBJ2-3, with 14 bases lining up with TRBD2. The CDR3 is made up of 18 amino acids. Germline lookup yields CDR1 KGHDR and CDR2 SFDVKD. The V gene end was trimmed by 4 bases and the J gene end by 0 bases; junction bases not matched to a gene: 5. In nucleotides, the CDR3 is TGTGCCACCAGTGACCCGGGACTAGCGGGAGCCAGCACAGATACGCAGTATTTT. It yields the protein CATSDPGLAGASTDTQYF.

The V call is TRBV7-9, the J call TRBJ2-1; 11 bases align to TRBD2. Germline CDR1 reads SEHNR; CDR2 reads FQNEAQ (reference sequence). The CDR3 extends over 15 amino acids. With 5 bases clipped from V and 8 bases from J, the junction kept 8 bases outside the gene matches. The CDR3 is CASSRSGGARYEQFF. The DNA of the CDR3 is TGTGCCAGCAGCCGTAGCGGGGGGGCCAGGTATGAGCAGTTCTTC.

The gene calls are TRBV28 and TRBJ1-2; TRBD1 might be the D (5 bases). Trimming removed 3 bases at V and 2 bases at J, with 10 bases between. The germline CDR1 and CDR2 sequences are MDHEN and SYDVKM. The CDR3 runs 14 residues. CDR3 residues: CASSLGGENYGYTF. The CDR3 nucleotides are TGTGCCAGCAGTTTGGGAGGGGAGAACTATGGCTACACCTTC.

This clone was recorded only once. The CDR3 reads CASSLGTGQDTQYF. The CDR3 DNA reads TGCGCCAGCAGCCTAGGGACAGGGCAAGATACGCAGTATTTT. J is TRBJ2-3 and V is TRBV5-1, with TRBD1 matching 9 bases. The CDR3 consists of 14 residues. V lost 4 bases and J lost 5; bases outside the gene matches: 5. Germline CDR1 and CDR2: SGHRS and YFSETQ.

The rearrangement joins TRBV30 to TRBJ2-7, with a possible D match to TRBD1 (6 bases). The V and J ends lost 2 bases and 11 bases respectively, with 19 bases between them. CDR1 is GTSNPN and CDR2 is SVGIG in the germline V gene (reference sequence). The CDR3 loop spans 13 amino acids. CDR3 bases: TGTGCCTGGAGTTCGTATCAGGGGCGGGTTGAGTACTTC. It codes for CAWSSYQGRVEYF.

This sequence joins TRBV14 and TRBJ2-1; a weak D match, TRBD2 (5 bases). The CDR3 runs to 16 residues. The V end was cut by 3 bases, the J end by 2 bases, with 14 bases between. CDR1 and CDR2 from the germline V gene are SGHDN and FVKESK. This chain's CDR3 is CASSHYDYPPYNEQFF. CDR3 DNA sequence: TGTGCCAGCAGCCATTACGACTATCCCCCCTACAATGAGCAGTTCTTC. Combining the CDR3 with reference TRBV14 and TRBJ2-1 gives the whole variable domain EAGVTQFPSHSVIEKGQTVTLRCDPISGHDNLYWYRRVMGKEIKFLLHFVKESKQDESGMPNNRFLAERTGGTYSTLKVQPAELEDSGVYFCASSHYDYPPYNEQFFGPGTRLTVL.

The V gene is TRBV6-4, the J gene TRBJ2-1; TRBD2 matches 9 bases. J gave up 4 bases and V 4 bases, and 5 bases lay outside the gene matches. The CDR3 runs to 15 residues. Germline V CDR1 and CDR2: MRHNA, SNTAGT. CDR3 residues: CASSVLAGGYNEQFF. The CDR3 DNA follows: TGTGCCAGCAGTGTCTTGGCGGGGGGGTACAATGAGCAGTTCTTC.

V gene TRBV12-5 combines with J gene TRBJ2-3, with D possibly matching TRBD2 (5 bases). V was clipped by 3 bases and J by 6 bases, with 10 bases between them. CDR3 length: 13 residues. Per the germline V gene, CDR1 is LGHNT and CDR2 is FRNRAP. CDR3 sequence: CASGFGGGDTQYF. DNA of the CDR3: TGTGCTAGTGGTTTCGGTGGAGGTGATACGCAGTATTTT.

V is TRBV3-1 (or the pseudogene TRBV3-2) and J is TRBJ2-5; D perhaps matches TRBD2 (6 bases). CDR3 length equals 15 residues. Germline CDR1 reads LGHDT; CDR2 reads YNNKEL (reference sequence). V was cut by 0 bases and J by 5 bases, with 13 bases left in between. For the CDR3, the DNA is TGTGCCAGCAGCCAAGATGCGGGGTTGGGCGAGACCCAGTACTTC. Its translation: CASSQDAGLGETQYF.

This chain links TRBV6-5 with TRBJ2-3, with D perhaps matching TRBD1 (6 bases). The CDR3 loop spans 15 amino acids. Germline assignment: CDR1 MNHEY and CDR2 SVGAGI. V gave up 7 bases and J gave up 1 base, with 15 bases separating them. The CDR3 region has the DNA TGTGCCAGCAACAAACAGGGACGGGGCACAGATACGCAGTATTTT. Its translation: CASNKQGRGTDTQYF.

This rearrangement joins TRBV5-1 to TRBJ1-6; 7 bases map to TRBD1. V was pared by 4 bases and J by 10 bases, with 11 bases of the junction left unmatched. Per the germline V gene, CDR1 is SGHRS and CDR2 is YFSETQ. This CDR3 spans 15 amino acids. CDR3 sequence reads: CASSPTPGGASPLHF. The CDR3, as DNA: TGCGCCAGCAGCCCGACGCCAGGGGGTGCATCACCCCTCCACTTT.

The chain couples TRBV18 to TRBJ2-7; 9 positions agree with TRBD2. V dropped 5 bases and J dropped 2; count of bases not matched to a gene: 7. Per the germline V gene, CDR1 is KGHSH and CDR2 is LQKENI. CDR3 length: 15 amino acids. CDR3 residues: CASSDSGTSPYEQYF. The CDR3 nucleotides are TGTGCCAGCTCAGACTCCGGGACTAGCCCCTACGAGCAGTACTTC.

The chain couples TRBV7-6 to TRBJ1-5; D is possibly TRBD1 (6 bases). Looked up from germline, CDR1 is SGHVS and CDR2 is FNYEAQ. CDR3 length: 13 residues. V shed 5 bases and J shed 6 bases, with 11 bases lying between them. Here the CDR3 DNA reads TGTGCCAGCAGCAACAGGGAGGGTCAGCCCCAGCATTTT. Translation gives CASSNREGQPQHF.

This rearrangement joins TRBV28 to TRBJ1-6; D perhaps matches TRBD1 (6 bases). Per the germline V gene, CDR1 is MDHEN and CDR2 is SYDVKM. The CDR3 contains 15 residues. V was clipped by 1 base and J by 5 bases, with 9 bases between them. CDR3 residues: CASSLLQGNNSPLHF. The CDR3 nucleotides are TGTGCCAGCAGTTTATTACAGGGTAATAATTCACCCCTCCACTTT.

This clone was detected only once. The chain recombines TRBV19 with TRBJ2-3; D might be TRBD1 (6 bases). The V end lost 8 bases, the J end lost 2 bases, and 14 bases lay between the germline ends. The CDR3 runs 14 residues. Germline V lookup: CDR1 LNHDA, CDR2 SQIVND (reference sequence). The CDR3 spells CASARDTSTDTQYF. The CDR3 DNA reads TGTGCCAGTGCACGGGACACCTCCACAGATACGCAGTATTTT.

The chain recombines TRBV5-1 with TRBJ1-5; D uncertain. This CDR3 has 15 amino acids. Germline V CDR1 and CDR2: SGHRS, YFSETQ. The V and J ends lost 0 bases and 2 bases respectively, with 9 bases between them. CDR3 DNA: TGCGCCAGCAGCTTGGTTCGCAGTCGCAATCAGCCCCAGCATTTT. The encoded protein is CASSLVRSRNQPQHF.

V usage is TRBV21-1 and J usage is TRBJ1-1; the table's D call, TRBD1, has no DNA check behind it. TRBV21-1 is a recognized pseudogene. This CDR3 is built from 16 residues. The CDR3 DNA follows: TGTGCCAGCAGCAAAGAGGACAGGATATTGAACACTGAAGCTTTCTTT. Protein: CASSKEDRILNTEAFF.

This clone was seen a single time. This rearrangement joins TRBV5-6 to TRBJ2-1; perhaps TRBD1 as D (6 bases). The CDR3 runs to 14 residues. V lost 1 base and J 5 bases, leaving 10 bases between the germline ends. Germline-derived CDR1 and CDR2 are SGHDT and YYEEEE. CDR3 sequence reads: CASSLQGTNNEQFF. As DNA, the CDR3 is TGTGCCAGCAGCTTGCAGGGGACCAACAATGAGCAGTTCTTC.

This clone has only a few counts. The V and J genes are TRBV18 and TRBJ2-7; D call uncertain. Trimming removed 2 bases at V and 5 bases at J, with 16 bases between. Germline CDR1 and CDR2: KGHSH and LQKENI. This CDR3 has 15 amino acids. In nucleotides, the CDR3 is TGTGCCAGCTCACCAGGTTATTTGGAGAAGGACGAGCAGTACTTC. The encoded protein is CASSPGYLEKDEQYF.

V is TRBV5-4 and J is TRBJ2-3, with 12 bases fitting TRBD2. The J segment lost 6 bases and the V segment lost 1 base, leaving 9 bases of the junction unmatched. Germline CDR1 and CDR2: SGHNT and YYREEE (reference sequence). The CDR3 runs 17 residues. The CDR3 region is CASSLRGASGGVDTQYF. In DNA form, the CDR3 reads TGTGCCAGCAGCTTGAGAGGGGCTAGCGGGGGGGTTGATACGCAGTATTTT.

CDR3 sequence (DNA): TGTGCCAGCAGCCAAGCGAGGATAGCGGGGACTAGCTCCTACGAGCAGTACTTC. This encodes CASSQARIAGTSSYEQYF. V and J are TRBV14 and TRBJ2-7, with 8 bases matching TRBD2. Germline V gene lookup returns CDR1 SGHDN and CDR2 FVKESK. CDR3 length: 18 amino acids. V was clipped by 1 base and J by 0 bases; unmatched bases: 11.

This sequence joins TRBV14 and TRBJ2-1; D ambiguous. The CDR3 runs 14 residues. The germline V and J ends were trimmed by 0 bases and 3 bases, with 6 bases remaining between them. Germline CDR1 and CDR2: SGHDN and FVKESK. CDR3 amino acids: CASSQDNSYNEQFF. As DNA, the CDR3 is TGTGCCAGCAGCCAAGATAACAGCTACAATGAGCAGTTCTTC.

This clone occurred many times. This chain uses TRBV19 with TRBJ2-1; 8 bases map to TRBD1. This CDR3 is 15 amino acids long. With 5 bases clipped from V and 3 bases from J, the junction kept 6 bases outside the gene matches. Germline CDR1 reads LNHDA; CDR2 reads SQIVND (reference sequence). CDR3 nucleotide sequence: TGTGCCAGTAGTCCGGGACAGGAGATCTACAATGAGCAGTTCTTC. Its translation is CASSPGQEIYNEQFF.

The chain employs TRBV9 and TRBJ1-6; D remains ambiguous. V gave up 6 bases and J gave up 0 bases, with 7 bases separating them. CDR1 is SGDLS, CDR2 YYNGEE, per germline. This CDR3 is built from 14 residues. The CDR3 bases are TGTGCCAGCACCGGGAGCTCCTATAATTCACCCCTCCACTTT. Amino acid sequence: CASTGSSYNSPLHF.

V and J are TRBV19 and TRBJ2-2, with D perhaps matching TRBD1 (7 bases). Trimming cost V 7 bases and J 5 bases, with 17 bases left between them. Germline lookup yields CDR1 LNHDA and CDR2 SQIVND (reference sequence). This CDR3 has 15 residues. The CDR3 reads CASTAAGGRTGELFF. The CDR3 DNA follows: TGTGCCAGTACCGCAGCAGGGGGGAGGACCGGGGAGCTGTTTTTT.